The 2 T cell receptor beta chains below all came from one sample that was sequenced in a study of CD8+CD57+ T cells in acquired aplastic anemia. Investigators profiled TCR beta VDJ and CDR3 from genomic DNA template. TCRdb reprocessed the reads via MiXCR and lists one record per CDR3 protein. The table shows about 160,000 distinct CDR3 sequences, with 40% to 60% occurring only once. Patients who underwent sequencing had shown CD8+CD57+ cell expansion by flow cytometry. The source material was sorted CD4+, CD8+, or CD8+CD57+ T cells (not recorded which) from PBMCs. These receptor sequences come from a human donor with aplastic anemia.

The rearrangement joins TRBV19 to TRBJ1-5; the D gene is possibly TRBD1 (5 bases). Germline CDR1 reads LNHDA; CDR2 reads SQIVND (reference sequence). Trimming stripped 6 bases from V and 1 base from J, with 10 bases between. The CDR3 runs to 14 residues. CDR3 residues: CASRDSGSNQPQHF. The CDR3 DNA sequence: TGTGCCAGTAGAGACTCAGGGAGCAATCAGCCCCAGCATTTT.

This clonotype was seen many times. This sequence joins TRBV20-1 and TRBJ2-1; 10 bases match TRBD2. V trimming: 1 base; J trimming: 8 bases; junction bases outside the gene matches: 14. The CDR3 contains 17 residues. Looked up from germline, CDR1 is DFQATT and CDR2 is SNEGSKA (reference sequence). The CDR3 DNA sequence: TGCAGTGCTAGAGGCCCCCCGGCTAGCGGGAGTCTGGATGAGCAGTTCTTC. It codes for CSARGPPASGSLDEQFF.